The 3 T cell receptor beta chains reported below all come from one sample, sequenced in a study of OX40 agonist ivuxolimab in advanced cancers. Assay: immunoSEQ multiplex PCR; the TCRdb copy retains only in-frame clones and omits some. The data hold under 55,000 clones, with roughly nine tenths observed a single time. The specimen comprised CD4+ or CD8+ T cells sorted from blood, sampled in a trial of the OX40 agonist ivuxolimab. The receptors were sampled from an adult with an advanced solid tumor such as melanoma, head and neck, liver or kidney cancer.

The chain carries TRBV9 and TRBJ2-2; D possibly corresponds to TRBD2 (5 bases). The V gene lost 4 bases and the J gene lost 4 bases, with 17 bases spanning the gap. Germline V gene lookup returns CDR1 SGDLS and CDR2 YYNGEE. This CDR3 region has 16 residues. This CDR3 reads CASSPRHQAGTGELFF. The DNA of the CDR3 is TGTGCCAGCAGCCCCCGCCATCAGGCGGGCACCGGGGAGCTGTTTTTT.

The chain carries TRBV6-4 and TRBJ1-5, with D possibly being TRBD1 (5 bases). V dropped 6 bases and J dropped 6 bases, with 21 bases sitting between them. The V gene's germline CDR1 is MRHNA and CDR2 SNTAGT. This CDR3 is 16 amino acids long. The CDR3: CASRVTGREEGQPQHF. CDR3 DNA sequence: TGTGCCAGCAGGGTAACGGGCAGGGAAGAGGGTCAGCCCCAGCATTTT.

Only a few counts were recorded for this clone. The V and J genes are TRBV18 and TRBJ1-1; D gene unclear. V shed 3 bases and J shed 6 bases, with 8 bases lying between them. Germline V lookup: CDR1 KGHSH, CDR2 LQKENI. The CDR3 loop spans 12 amino acids. CDR3 residues: CASSPALAEAFF. The CDR3 DNA follows: TGTGCCAGCTCACCGGCTTTGGCTGAAGCTTTCTTT.